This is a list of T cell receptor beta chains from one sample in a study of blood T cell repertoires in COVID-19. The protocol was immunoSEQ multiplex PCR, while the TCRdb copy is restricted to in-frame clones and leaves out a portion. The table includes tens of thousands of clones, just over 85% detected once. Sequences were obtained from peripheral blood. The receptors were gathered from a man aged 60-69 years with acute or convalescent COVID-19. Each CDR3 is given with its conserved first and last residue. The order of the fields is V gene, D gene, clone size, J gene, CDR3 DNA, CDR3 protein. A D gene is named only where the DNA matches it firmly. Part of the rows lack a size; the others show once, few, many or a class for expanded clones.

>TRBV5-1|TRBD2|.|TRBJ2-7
TGCGCCAGCAGCTTAACTAGCGGGAGGGACGAGCAGTACTTC
CASSLTSGRDEQYF
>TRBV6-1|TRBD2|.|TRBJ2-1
TGTGCCAGCAGTGAGCGGGGGGAGCAGTTCTTC
CASSERGEQFF
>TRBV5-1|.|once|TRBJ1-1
TGCGCCAGCAGCTTGCCACAACCAGGCACTGAAGCTTTCTTT
CASSLPQPGTEAFF
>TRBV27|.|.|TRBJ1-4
TGTGCCAGCACCTCCCGGACAGCAACTAATGAAAAACTGTTTTTT
CASTSRTATNEKLFF
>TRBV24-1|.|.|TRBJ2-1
TGTGCCACCAGTGATCGAACAGGAAGATCCTACAATGAGCAGTTCTTC
CATSDRTGRSYNEQFF
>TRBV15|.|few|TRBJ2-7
TGTGCCACCTCCCCGGGATCCGAGCCGGGTGAGCAGTACTTC
CATSPGSEPGEQYF
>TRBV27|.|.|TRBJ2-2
TGTGCCAGCAGTTTGCCCGGGAACACCGGGGAGCTGTTTTTT
CASSLPGNTGELFF
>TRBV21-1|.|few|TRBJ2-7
TGTGCCAGCAGATTTAAAGAGCTGGGTACAGCCTACGAGCAGTACTTC
CASRFKELGTAYEQYF
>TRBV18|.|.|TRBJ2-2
TGTGCCAGCTCACCCGGGTTCGGAAACACCGGGGAGCTGTTTTTT
CASSPGFGNTGELFF
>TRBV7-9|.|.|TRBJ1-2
TGTGCCAGCAGCGCTCCTGGACAGTGGGGCGGCTATGGCTACACCTTC
CASSAPGQWGGYGYTF
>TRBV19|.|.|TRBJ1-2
TGTGCCAGTAGTATAAGCGGAAACTATGGCTACACCTTC
CASSISGNYGYTF
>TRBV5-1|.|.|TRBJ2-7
TGCGCCAGCAGCGGCGGCTACGAGCAGTACTTC
CASSGGYEQYF
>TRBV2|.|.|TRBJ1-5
TGTGCCAGCAGAGGGGTGGCCAGGACGGTAGCTGGCAATCAGCCCCAGCATTTT
CASRGVARTVAGNQPQHF
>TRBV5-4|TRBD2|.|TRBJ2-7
TGTGCCAGCAGCTTGTACGGGGGGGCGAACGAGCAGTACTTC
CASSLYGGANEQYF
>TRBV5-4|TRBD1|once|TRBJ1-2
TGTGCCAGCAGGCCGGGACAGAGGTATGGCTACACCTTC
CASRPGQRYGYTF
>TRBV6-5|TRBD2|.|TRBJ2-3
TGTGCCAGCAGTCCCAGGTGGGGGGGGGATACGCAGTATTTT
CASSPRWGGDTQYF
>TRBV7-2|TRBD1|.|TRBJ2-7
TGTGCCAGCAGCTTAGTACGGGACAGGGAATACGAGCAGTACTTC
CASSLVRDREYEQYF
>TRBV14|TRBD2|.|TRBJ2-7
TGTGCCAGCAGCCAGTGGGAGGGGACGGACGAGCAGTACTTC
CASSQWEGTDEQYF
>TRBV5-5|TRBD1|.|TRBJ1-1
TGTGCCAGCAGCTTGGGACAGGGGGATCGGGATACTGAAGCTTTCTTT
CASSLGQGDRDTEAFF
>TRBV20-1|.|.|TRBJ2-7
TGCAGTGCTAGTGGGACTGTTGGCTACGAGCAGTACTTC
CSASGTVGYEQYF
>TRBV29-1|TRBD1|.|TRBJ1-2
TGCAGCGTCGCGGGACAGAACTATGGCTACACCTTC
CSVAGQNYGYTF
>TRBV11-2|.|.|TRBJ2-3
TGTGCCAGCAGCCCGGGACTTAGCACAGATACGCAGTATTTT
CASSPGLSTDTQYF
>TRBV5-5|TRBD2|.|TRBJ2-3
TGTGCCAGCAGCTTTACCCTAGCGGGAGGGCCAAGGGCAGATACGCAGTATTTT
CASSFTLAGGPRADTQYF
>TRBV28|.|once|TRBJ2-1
TGTGCCAGCAGTTTATTGGTCGGGGGATCTTTTACAAAGGAGCAGTTCTTC
CASSLLVGGSFTKEQFF
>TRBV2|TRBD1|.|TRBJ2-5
TGTGCCAGCACGTTACAGGGGGAAGAGACCCAGTACTTC
CASTLQGEETQYF
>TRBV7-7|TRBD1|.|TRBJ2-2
TGTGCTAGCAGCTTATATACAGGGGCGGCCACCGGGGAGCTGTTTTTT
CASSLYTGAATGELFF
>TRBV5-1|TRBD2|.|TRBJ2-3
TGCGCCAGCAGCTTGGCCGGTTTAGCGGGAGGTACAGATACGCAGTATTTT
CASSLAGLAGGTDTQYF
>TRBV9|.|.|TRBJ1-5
TGTGCCAGCAGCGTAGAGGCAGGCCAGCCCCAGCATTTT
CASSVEAGQPQHF
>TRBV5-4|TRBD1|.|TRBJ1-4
TGTGCCAGCAGCTCTACAGGGGACGAAAAACTGTTTTTT
CASSSTGDEKLFF
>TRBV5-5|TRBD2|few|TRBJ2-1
TGTGCCAGCAGCTCCCTCCCCAGTAGCGGGAACTACAATGAGCAGTTCTTC
CASSSLPSSGNYNEQFF
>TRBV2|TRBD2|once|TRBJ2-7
TGTGCCAGCATGGGGGGGATCTACGAGCAGTACTTC
CASMGGIYEQYF
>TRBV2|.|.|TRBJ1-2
TGTGCCAGCAGTGAAGCTAGGGGAACCCTCTATGGCTACACCTTC
CASSEARGTLYGYTF
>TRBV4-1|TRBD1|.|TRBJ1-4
TGCGCCAGCAGCCCCGTTAGAGGGGGCAAGGATGAAAAACTGTTTTTT
CASSPVRGGKDEKLFF
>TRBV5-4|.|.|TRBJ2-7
TGTGCCAGCAGCTCCTTAAGCGGCTCCTACGAGCAGTACTTC
CASSSLSGSYEQYF
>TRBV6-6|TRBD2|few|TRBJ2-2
TGTGCCAGCAGTCCCGGCTCTAGCGGACTGAACACCGGGGAGCTGTTTTTT
CASSPGSSGLNTGELFF
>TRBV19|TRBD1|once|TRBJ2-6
TGTGCCAGTAGCAAGAGACAGGGCGGAGGCCCTGGGGCCAACGTCCTGACTTTC
CASSKRQGGGPGANVLTF
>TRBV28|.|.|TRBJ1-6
TGTGCCAGCAGCCCGCTCCTGGGAGGACCCCATTCACCCCTCCACTTT
CASSPLLGGPHSPLHF
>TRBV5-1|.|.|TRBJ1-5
TGCGCCAGCAGTCTTAACGGGGGTAATCAGCCCCAGCATTTT
CASSLNGGNQPQHF